These 30 T cell receptor beta chains were sequenced from one sample in a study of T cell responses to AZD1222 COVID-19 vaccine. TCRdb's copy holds only in-frame clones and misses some; the assay was immunoSEQ multiplex PCR. This table holds 150,000 or so clones, over 75% found once. The starting material was peripheral blood, obtained on day 0 of AZD1222 vaccination. The receptors shown here come from an adult in good health.

This clone appeared a single time. The rearrangement links TRBV6-2 or TRBV6-3 to TRBJ1-2; 7 bases match TRBD1. Germline V gene lookup returns CDR1 MNHEY and CDR2 SVGEGT. The CDR3 consists of 13 residues. Trimming cost V 6 bases and J 5 bases; bases outside gene matches: 6. CDR3 protein: CASSPGQLYGYTF. The CDR3 DNA follows: TGTGCCAGCAGCCCGGGACAGCTATATGGCTACACCTTC.

The chain joins TRBV27 to TRBJ2-7; D call uncertain. Germline assignment: CDR1 MNHEY and CDR2 SMNVEV (reference sequence). V was shortened by 2 bases and J by 5 bases, with 16 bases between the two germline ends. This CDR3 has 15 residues. The CDR3: CASSLMFGTPDEQYF. CDR3 sequence (DNA): TGTGCCAGCAGTTTAATGTTCGGCACCCCGGACGAGCAGTACTTC.

The chain is built from TRBV30 and TRBJ2-1; 7 nucleotides match TRBD1. V lost 2 bases, J lost 8 bases, and 0 bases stayed unmatched. This CDR3 spans 11 amino acids. Germline CDR1 GTSNPN, CDR2 SVGIG (reference sequence). CDR3 amino acids: CAWSQGDEQFF. For the CDR3, the DNA is TGTGCCTGGAGTCAGGGGGATGAGCAGTTCTTC.

This sequence joins TRBV6-7 and TRBJ2-7, with D possibly being TRBD1 or TRBD2 (5 bases each). TRBV6-7 is an ORF, with its function uncertain. The CDR3 is made up of 15 amino acids. V was trimmed by 6 bases and J by 2 bases, leaving 17 bases between them. As DNA, the CDR3 is TGTGCCAGCAGGTTTATCGGGACCGCTACCTACGAGCAGTACTTC. It yields the protein CASRFIGTATYEQYF.

This chain uses TRBV7-8 with TRBJ2-2; D assignment may be TRBD1 or TRBD2 (6 bases each). CDR1 is SGHVS and CDR2 is FQNEAQ in the germline V gene. Trimming stripped 3 bases from V and 9 bases from J, with 11 bases between. The CDR3 totals 13 residues. Here the CDR3 DNA reads TGTGCCAGCAGCTTCGTCGGGGGCAGGGAGCTGTTTTTT. It specifies CASSFVGGRELFF.

This sequence joins TRBV6-5 and TRBJ2-1; a possible D gene is TRBD1 (6 bases). The CDR3 spans 15 residues. Trimming removed 2 bases from V and 7 bases from J, with 15 bases in between. In germline, CDR1 is MNHEY, CDR2 SVGAGI. The CDR3 region is CASSYGGEARNEQFF. As DNA, the CDR3 is TGTGCCAGCAGTTACGGGGGCGAGGCTCGGAATGAGCAGTTCTTC.

This chain joins TRBV7-9 and TRBJ2-5; D possibly matches TRBD1 or TRBD2 (5 bases each). Germline V gene lookup returns CDR1 SEHNR and CDR2 FQNEAQ (reference sequence). V gave up 5 bases and J gave up 4 bases, with 8 bases separating them. This CDR3 region has 12 residues. In DNA, the CDR3 is TGTGCCAGCAGCCGGGGACGAGAGACCCAGTACTTC. Protein sequence: CASSRGRETQYF.

This rearrangement joins TRBV4-3 to TRBJ2-1; no firm D call. The V and J ends lost 0 bases and 4 bases respectively, with 13 bases between them. Germline assignment: CDR1 LGHNA and CDR2 YSLEER. The CDR3 is made up of 16 amino acids. CDR3 in DNA: TGCGCCAGCAGCCAAGAAAGTCTAGTTACTTACAATGAGCAGTTCTTC. Its protein product is CASSQESLVTYNEQFF.

The chain recombines TRBV6-5 with TRBJ1-6; D gene uncertain. The germline CDR1 and CDR2 sequences are MNHEY and SVGAGI. The CDR3 runs to 14 residues. V gave up 7 bases and J gave up 5 bases, with 12 bases separating them. The DNA of the CDR3 is TGTGCCAGCAATCGAGTTTCGGATAATTCACCCCTCCACTTT. Its translation: CASNRVSDNSPLHF.

This clone was found once. The chain links TRBV28 to TRBJ2-7; possibly TRBD2 for D (5 bases). The germline V gene encodes CDR1 MDHEN and CDR2 SYDVKM. This CDR3 has 14 residues. Trimming stripped 5 bases from V and 7 bases from J, with 18 bases between. CDR3 region: CASSPPQVRREQYF. DNA for the CDR3: TGTGCCAGCAGTCCACCCCAGGTCCGGAGGGAGCAGTACTTC.

The chain's CDR3 is CASSLGQGLENEQFF. CDR3 nucleotide sequence: TGTGCCAGCAGCTTAGGGCAGGGGTTAGAGAATGAGCAGTTCTTC. This chain uses TRBV7-9 with TRBJ2-1, with TRBD1 as a possible D gene (6 bases). Trimming shortened V by 1 base and J by 7 bases, and 14 bases separated the two germline ends. The germline V gene encodes CDR1 SEHNR and CDR2 FQNEAQ (reference sequence). This CDR3 contains 15 residues. Complete variable domain (other parts from reference TRBV7-9 and TRBJ2-1): DTGVSQNPRHKITKRGQNVTFRCDPISEHNRLYWYRQTLGQGPEFLTYFQNEAQLEKSRLLSDRFSAERPKGSFSTLEIQRTEQGDSAMYLCASSLGQGLENEQFFGPGTRLTVL.

The V gene is TRBV18, the J gene TRBJ2-1; 10 bases fit TRBD2. Germline lookup yields CDR1 KGHSH and CDR2 LQKENI. This CDR3 is 15 amino acids long. The trim removed 9 bases at V and 9 bases at J, leaving 14 bases unmatched. CDR3: CASTPGLAGVTEQFF. CDR3 nucleotide sequence: TGTGCCAGTACCCCGGGGCTAGCGGGGGTCACTGAGCAGTTCTTC.

The chain is built from TRBV19 and TRBJ1-5; no firm D call. V shed 1 base and J shed 7 bases, with 11 bases lying between them. The germline V gene has CDR1 LNHDA and CDR2 SQIVND (reference sequence). The CDR3 contains 14 residues. DNA for the CDR3: TGTGCCAGTAGTATAGTAGGGTTTGGCCAGCCCCAGCATTTT. It specifies CASSIVGFGQPQHF.

V and J are TRBV5-1 and TRBJ2-5; D is perhaps TRBD2 (6 bases). The germline V gene has CDR1 SGHRS and CDR2 YFSETQ. The V end lost 7 bases, the J end lost 4 bases, and 20 bases lay between the germline ends. CDR3 length: 15 amino acids. CDR3 in DNA: TGCGCCAGCCAGACCGGGGCGGGGACCACAGAGACCCAGTACTTC. Its protein is CASQTGAGTTETQYF.

The table lists this clone with a few counts. V and J are TRBV6-1 and TRBJ2-1, with 15 positions matching TRBD2. J lost 8 bases, V lost 1 base, and 0 bases had no gene match. Germline lookup yields CDR1 MNHNS and CDR2 SASEGT. There are 15 residues in the CDR3. The CDR3 bases are TGTGCCAGCAGTGAAGGGACTAGCGGGGGGGATGAGCAGTTCTTC. Protein product: CASSEGTSGGDEQFF.

The V gene is TRBV28, the J gene TRBJ2-4; D is ambiguous. Germline loops: CDR1 MDHEN, CDR2 SYDVKM. The CDR3 runs to 12 residues. V gave up 3 bases and J gave up 6 bases, with 6 bases separating them. This chain's CDR3 is CASSFRTNIQYF. The CDR3, as DNA: TGTGCCAGCAGTTTCCGGACAAACATTCAGTACTTC.

V usage is TRBV27 and J usage is TRBJ1-2; D unclear. Looked up from germline, CDR1 is MNHEY and CDR2 is SMNVEV (reference sequence). This CDR3 is built from 14 residues. The V end was cut by 5 bases, the J end by 1 base, with 11 bases between. The CDR3 reads CASSLKGGNYGYTF. The CDR3 nucleotides are TGTGCCAGCAGTCTCAAGGGAGGTAACTATGGCTACACCTTC.

The rearrangement uses TRBV14 and TRBJ1-2; a weak D match, TRBD1 (6 bases). Per germline, CDR1 SGHDN and CDR2 FVKESK. The CDR3 totals 16 residues. V gave up 4 bases and J gave up 3 bases, with 18 bases separating them. CDR3 bases: TGTGCCAGCAGCCTCAGCGGCAGGGGTTCTCACTATGGCTACACCTTC. The encoded protein is CASSLSGRGSHYGYTF.

The CDR3 bases are TGTGCCTGGGACAGGGGGTTGAACACTGAAGCTTTCTTT. The encoded protein is CAWDRGLNTEAFF. This chain uses TRBV30 with TRBJ1-1; 9 bases are a match to TRBD1. The CDR3 is made up of 13 amino acids. J was trimmed by 0 bases and V by 5 bases; bases with no gene match: 1. CDR1 GTSNPN and CDR2 SVGIG come from the germline V gene (reference sequence).

The V call is TRBV6-5, the J call TRBJ2-1; D remains ambiguous. The germline V gene has CDR1 MNHEY and CDR2 SVGAGI. V was trimmed by 7 bases and J by 0 bases, leaving 10 bases between them. The CDR3 totals 14 residues. The CDR3 DNA is TGTGCCAGCAATGGCAGAGACTCCTACAATGAGCAGTTCTTC. The encoded protein is CASNGRDSYNEQFF.

The rearrangement uses TRBV28 and TRBJ1-5, with 10 bases fitting TRBD1. J lost 7 bases, V lost 5 bases, and 8 bases had no gene match. Germline-derived CDR1 and CDR2 are MDHEN and SYDVKM. The CDR3 is made up of 15 amino acids. For the CDR3, the DNA is TGTGCCAGCAGTCCCGCCGGGACAGGGGTCCAGCCCCAGCATTTT. It is translated as CASSPAGTGVQPQHF.

The rearrangement links TRBV4-3 to TRBJ1-2; D is unclear. The CDR3 covers 14 residues. V lost 6 bases to trimming and J lost 0 bases, with 11 bases between them. Germline values: CDR1 LGHNA, CDR2 YSLEER. CDR3 bases: TGCGCCAGCAGTCCCGGGGTACCTAACTATGGCTACACCTTC. Translated: CASSPGVPNYGYTF.

The chain couples TRBV19 to TRBJ1-2; maybe TRBD1 (5 bases). Trimming removed 11 bases from V and 3 bases from J, with 16 bases in between. The CDR3 spans 13 residues. Per germline, CDR1 LNHDA and CDR2 SQIVND (reference sequence). The CDR3 spells CAVRAGWDYGYTF. CDR3 in DNA: TGTGCCGTACGGGCAGGGTGGGACTATGGCTACACCTTC.

The chain uses TRBV14 and TRBJ1-6, with a tentative D call TRBD1 (5 bases). The V end lost 4 bases, the J end lost 4 bases, and 11 bases lay between the germline ends. In germline, CDR1 is SGHDN, CDR2 FVKESK. This CDR3 has 15 residues. In DNA form, the CDR3 reads TGTGCCAGCAGCCGTCTGGGACTTTATAATTCACCCCTCCACTTT. This codes for CASSRLGLYNSPLHF.

V and J are TRBV24-1 and TRBJ2-5; possible D gene TRBD2, 5 bases. The CDR3 sequence is 12 residues long. Between the trimmed V and J ends, which lost 9 bases and 1 base, there was a span of 8 bases. Germline V lookup: CDR1 KGHDR, CDR2 SFDVKD. The DNA of the CDR3 is TGTGCCACCCTGGGGAGCCAAGAGACCCAGTACTTC. It translates to CATLGSQETQYF.

The chain links TRBV25-1 to TRBJ2-5; possible D gene TRBD2, 7 bases. With 5 bases removed from V and 3 bases from J, the gap between germline ends came to 16 bases. This CDR3 contains 15 residues. Germline V gene lookup returns CDR1 MGHDK and CDR2 SYGVNS. The CDR3 nucleotides read TGTGCCAGCAGTCTCCGAGGGGGGGCCGAAGAGACCCAGTACTTC. This sequence encodes CASSLRGGAEETQYF.

The CDR3 protein is CASTKLVDDYGYTF. CDR3 nucleotides: TGTGCCAGCACCAAGCTCGTGGACGACTATGGCTACACCTTC. This chain connects TRBV6-5 to TRBJ1-2; no reliable D call. The length of the CDR3 is 14 residues. Trimming left V 7 bases short and J 3 bases short, with 15 bases between. The germline V gene has CDR1 MNHEY and CDR2 SVGAGI.

This chain uses TRBV27 with TRBJ1-6, with D uncertain. The ends were cut back, 6 bases at V and 5 bases at J, with 11 bases in the middle. This CDR3 region has 14 residues. Per the germline V gene, CDR1 is MNHEY and CDR2 is SMNVEV (reference sequence). As DNA, the CDR3 is TGTGCCAGCAGCTTAACGGAAAATAATTCACCCCTCCACTTT. Its protein product is CASSLTENNSPLHF.

The genes are TRBV7-2 and TRBJ1-2; D perhaps matches TRBD1 (6 bases). V was cut by 6 bases and J by 8 bases, with 19 bases left in between. The CDR3 sequence is 14 residues long. Germline loops: CDR1 SGHTA, CDR2 FQGNSA. CDR3 protein: CASRLKQGGEGYTF. CDR3 in DNA: TGTGCCAGCAGACTAAAACAGGGAGGGGAAGGCTACACCTTC.

V usage is TRBV11-2 and J usage is TRBJ2-5, with 13 bases that match TRBD2. V was clipped by 3 bases and J by 2 bases; unmatched bases: 3. Germline assignment: CDR1 SGHAT and CDR2 FQNNGV. The CDR3 is 16 amino acids. CDR3: CASSLMGLAGQETQYF. CDR3 nucleotide sequence: TGTGCCAGCAGCTTGATGGGACTAGCGGGACAAGAGACCCAGTACTTC.